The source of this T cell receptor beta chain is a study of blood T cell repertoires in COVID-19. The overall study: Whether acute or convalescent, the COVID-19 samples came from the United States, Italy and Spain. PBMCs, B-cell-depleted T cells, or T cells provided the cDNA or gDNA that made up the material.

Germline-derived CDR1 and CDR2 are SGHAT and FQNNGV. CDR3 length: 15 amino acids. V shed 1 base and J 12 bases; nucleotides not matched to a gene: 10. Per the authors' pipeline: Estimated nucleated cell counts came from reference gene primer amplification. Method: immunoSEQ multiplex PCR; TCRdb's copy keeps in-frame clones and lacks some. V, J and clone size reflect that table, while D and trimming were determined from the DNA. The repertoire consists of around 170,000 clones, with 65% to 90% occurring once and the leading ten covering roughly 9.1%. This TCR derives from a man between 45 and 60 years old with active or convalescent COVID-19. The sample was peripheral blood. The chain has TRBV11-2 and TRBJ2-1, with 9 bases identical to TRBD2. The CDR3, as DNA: TGTGCCAGCAGCTTAGTTTTGGGGGGACTAGCAGGGCAGTTCTTC. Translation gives CASSLVLGGLAGQFF.